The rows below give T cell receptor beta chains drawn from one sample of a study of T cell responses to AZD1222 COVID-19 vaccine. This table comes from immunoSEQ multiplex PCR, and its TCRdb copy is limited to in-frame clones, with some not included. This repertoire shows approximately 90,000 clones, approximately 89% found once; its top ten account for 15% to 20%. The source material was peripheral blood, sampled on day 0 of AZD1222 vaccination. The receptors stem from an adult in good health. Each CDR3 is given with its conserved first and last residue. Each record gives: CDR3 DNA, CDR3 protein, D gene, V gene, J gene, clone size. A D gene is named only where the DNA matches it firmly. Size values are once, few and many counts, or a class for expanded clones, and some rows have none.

cdr3_nt: TGTGCCAGAAGCTCCGGACTAGCGGGAGATGAGCAGTTCTTC
cdr3_aa: CARSSGLAGDEQFF
d_call: -
v_call: TRBV7-5
j_call: TRBJ2-1
clone_size: -

cdr3_nt: TGCAGCGTTGAGCCGGACAGCAACTATGGCTACACCTTC
cdr3_aa: CSVEPDSNYGYTF
d_call: -
v_call: TRBV29-1
j_call: TRBJ1-2
clone_size: -

cdr3_nt: TGTGCCACCGAAAGGGACTCCTTGACACCCCTCCACTTT
cdr3_aa: CATERDSLTPLHF
d_call: -
v_call: TRBV6-6
j_call: TRBJ1-6
clone_size: -

cdr3_nt: TGTGCCAGTAGTGTTCTACCCGGACAGGGCTTTGGGAACACTGAAGCTTTCTTT
cdr3_aa: CASSVLPGQGFGNTEAFF
d_call: TRBD1
v_call: TRBV19
j_call: TRBJ1-1
clone_size: once

cdr3_nt: TGTGCCAGCAGCCAAGTTGACAGTTATAACTATGGCTACACCTTC
cdr3_aa: CASSQVDSYNYGYTF
d_call: -
v_call: TRBV14
j_call: TRBJ1-2
clone_size: -

cdr3_nt: TGTGCCAGAAGCACGACAGGGCCTTCCTACGAGCAGTACTTC
cdr3_aa: CARSTTGPSYEQYF
d_call: TRBD1
v_call: TRBV5-3
j_call: TRBJ2-7
clone_size: -

cdr3_nt: TGTGCCAGCAGCTTGGTCTCGGGGGCCTATCAGCCCCAGCATTTT
cdr3_aa: CASSLVSGAYQPQHF
d_call: -
v_call: TRBV5-8
j_call: TRBJ1-5
clone_size: few

cdr3_nt: TGTGCCAGCAGACTAGAGGGGCTTGGCTACACCTTC
cdr3_aa: CASRLEGLGYTF
d_call: -
v_call: TRBV12-3/TRBV12-4
j_call: TRBJ1-2
clone_size: -

cdr3_nt: TGCGCCAGCAGTGATGGGACAGATAACGATGAGCAGTTCTTC
cdr3_aa: CASSDGTDNDEQFF
d_call: TRBD1
v_call: TRBV10-1
j_call: TRBJ2-1
clone_size: -

cdr3_nt: TGTGCCAGCAGGAAACAGGGCCACGAGCAGTACTTC
cdr3_aa: CASRKQGHEQYF
d_call: -
v_call: TRBV28
j_call: TRBJ2-7
clone_size: -

cdr3_nt: TGTGCCAGCACCCTAGCGGGAGTGCGGGAGCAGTACTTC
cdr3_aa: CASTLAGVREQYF
d_call: TRBD2
v_call: TRBV6-5
j_call: TRBJ2-7
clone_size: -

cdr3_nt: TGCGCCAGCAGCCCCGGGGCCAGGGGGAGCGAGCAGTACTTC
cdr3_aa: CASSPGARGSEQYF
d_call: TRBD1
v_call: TRBV5-1
j_call: TRBJ2-7
clone_size: -

cdr3_nt: TGTGCCAGCAGCTTGAGGGGCGCAGGGGAAGCTTTCTTT
cdr3_aa: CASSLRGAGEAFF
d_call: -
v_call: TRBV13
j_call: TRBJ1-1
clone_size: -

cdr3_nt: TGCGCCAGCAGCCTCAGGACAGGGGGTGGCAATCAGCCCCAGCATTTT
cdr3_aa: CASSLRTGGGNQPQHF
d_call: TRBD1
v_call: TRBV4-1
j_call: TRBJ1-5
clone_size: -

cdr3_nt: TGCAGCGTTGAAAGCGCTAGCGGGAACAATGAGCAGTTCTTC
cdr3_aa: CSVESASGNNEQFF
d_call: TRBD2
v_call: TRBV29-1
j_call: TRBJ2-1
clone_size: -

cdr3_nt: TGCAGTGCAAGTCCCGGGACAGGGTTTAATCAGCCCCAGCATTTT
cdr3_aa: CSASPGTGFNQPQHF
d_call: TRBD1
v_call: TRBV20-1
j_call: TRBJ1-5
clone_size: -

cdr3_nt: TGTGCCAGCAGCCCCTCGGGACACCCTAACTATGGCTACACCTTC
cdr3_aa: CASSPSGHPNYGYTF
d_call: -
v_call: TRBV9
j_call: TRBJ1-2
clone_size: -

cdr3_nt: TGTGCCAGCAGCCAGCATTTTGCGACAGGGGTTAGGTATGGCTACACCTTC
cdr3_aa: CASSQHFATGVRYGYTF
d_call: TRBD1
v_call: TRBV13
j_call: TRBJ1-2
clone_size: -

cdr3_nt: TGTGCCAGCAACAGCCGGACATGGGAGCAGTTCTTC
cdr3_aa: CASNSRTWEQFF
d_call: -
v_call: TRBV12-3/TRBV12-4
j_call: TRBJ2-1
clone_size: -

cdr3_nt: TGTGCCAGCTCACTGACAGGAAAATATGGCTACACCTTC
cdr3_aa: CASSLTGKYGYTF
d_call: -
v_call: TRBV18
j_call: TRBJ1-2
clone_size: -

cdr3_nt: TGTGCCAGCAGAACGGGGGGTCTCCTCTCAGGCACAGATACGCAGTATTTT
cdr3_aa: CASRTGGLLSGTDTQYF
d_call: TRBD2
v_call: TRBV28
j_call: TRBJ2-3
clone_size: -

cdr3_nt: TGTGCCAGCTCACCCAACGTTCGGGGAGGTGGTGAAAAACTGTTTTTT
cdr3_aa: CASSPNVRGGGEKLFF
d_call: -
v_call: TRBV18
j_call: TRBJ1-4
clone_size: -